These T cell receptor beta chains were read from a single sample in a study of early T cells in non-severe SARS-CoV-2 infection. A single record per CDR3 protein comes from TCRdb applying MiXCR to the 5' RACE reads. In the table there are some 45,000 distinct CDR3 sequences, under 4.5% of which are singletons. The sample taken for sequencing was whole blood. Receptor source: an adult who was a healthcare worker with PCR-confirmed SARS-CoV-2 infection or an uninfected control (not recorded which). The conserved cysteine and the conserved F or W are not part of the CDR3 here. Each record gives: J gene, V gene, D gene, CDR3 protein. D genes are given only for firm matches.

>TRBJ1-2|TRBV18|-
ASSTTPREANYGYT
>TRBJ2-7|TRBV14|TRBD1
ASSQLQTGYYEQY
>TRBJ1-2|TRBV14|-
ASSQGPSNYGYT
>TRBJ1-2|TRBV7-8|-
ASSSPGRGAYGYT
>TRBJ2-7|TRBV10-3|-
AISETYEQY
>TRBJ1-5|TRBV6-1|-
ASSVGWSGINQPQH
>TRBJ2-1|TRBV11-2|-
ASSLGAGSYNEQF
>TRBJ2-3|TRBV7-9|-
ASSLTVPSTDTQY
>TRBJ1-4|TRBV6-5|-
ASSPPGNEKLF
>TRBJ2-1|TRBV27|-
ASSQPHRLYEQF